The rows below give T cell receptor beta chains drawn from one sample of a study of liver allograft versus peripheral blood T cells. Using its own MiXCR run on the reads, TCRdb lists one record per CDR3 protein. The table has over 2,000 distinct CDR3 sequences, around 15% seen once. The receptors shown here come from a human patient who had a liver transplant. Some T cells may arise from the graft donor. CDR3s leave out the opening cysteine and the closing phenylalanine or tryptophan. Expanded clones get a size class; other rows say once, few or many, or leave the size out.

>medium-sized|TRBV20-1|TRBJ1-5
SARDNGNQPQH
>medium-sized|TRBV19|TRBJ1-2
ASSIISPGSGGYT
>large|TRBV6-1|TRBJ1-2
ASSRDSESYGYT
>NA|TRBV14|TRBJ1-2
ASSQSLGTDGYT
>NA|TRBV28|TRBJ2-1
ASSTYRYSSYNEQF
>medium-sized|TRBV12-3/TRBV12-4|TRBJ1-1
ASTTRSPFSLEGTEAF
>medium-sized|TRBV12-3/TRBV12-4|TRBJ1-6
ASTNGLRGNSPLH
>medium-sized|TRBV6-1|TRBJ2-4
ASSDREAGAWMAKNIQY
>few|TRBV5-4|TRBJ1-2
ASSPGPRDYGYT
>NA|TRBV29-1|TRBJ1-4
SVLGGTNEKLF
>medium-sized|TRBV19|TRBJ1-1
ASQLGGEGTEAF
>medium-sized|TRBV6-5|TRBJ2-7
ASSYSRDGYEQY
>NA|TRBV19|TRBJ2-1
ASAAGVSEQF
>medium-sized|TRBV12-3/TRBV12-4|TRBJ2-3
ASSLWRGGTDTQY
>medium-sized|TRBV6-5|TRBJ1-1
ASSRDRTEAF
>medium-sized|TRBV19|TRBJ1-1
ASSMGLMNTEAF
>medium-sized|TRBV27|TRBJ2-2
ASRFQGNGELF
>hyperexpanded|TRBV6-5|TRBJ1-2
ASSPTTGTGVYGYT
>medium-sized|TRBV12-3/TRBV12-4|TRBJ1-2
ASTTGGGGYT
>medium-sized|TRBV9|TRBJ2-1
ASSPPGQVYNEQF
>medium-sized|TRBV5-6|TRBJ1-3
ASSRRQAPFSGNTIY
>few|TRBV7-9|TRBJ1-1
ASSSTAGRITEAF
>many|TRBV14|TRBJ1-2
ASSQRGTGAENT
>medium-sized|TRBV20-1|TRBJ1-1
SARARGETEAF
>medium-sized|TRBV12-3/TRBV12-4|TRBJ1-1
ASGGGGNTEAF
>large|TRBV29-1|TRBJ1-2
SVEKGNYGYT
>few|TRBV7-9|TRBJ2-1
ASSLVAQEQF
>medium-sized|TRBV5-4|TRBJ1-6
ASSLGAGTGGPPLH
>medium-sized|TRBV6-5|TRBJ1-2
ASSSFVGGDGYT
>medium-sized|TRBV27|TRBJ2-1
ASSLRPYNEQF
>many|TRBV19|TRBJ1-1
AAGEGSTEAF
>medium-sized|TRBV6-5|TRBJ2-1
ASRVRGGSGPYNEQF
>medium-sized|TRBV9|TRBJ1-2
ASSGGTGKSYGYT
>NA|TRBV5-5|TRBJ1-1
ASSLDREPEAF
>NA|TRBV14|TRBJ2-1
ASSQLIADEQF
>medium-sized|TRBV27|TRBJ1-6
ASSQGGSSPLH
>NA|TRBV6-6|TRBJ1-5
ASRIPTGRPQH
>large|TRBV6-6|TRBJ1-3
ASSSARPSGNTIY
>NA|TRBV19|NA
ASSPGVKETQY
>medium-sized|TRBV6-2/TRBV6-3|TRBJ2-7
ASSYGQSSYEQY
>medium-sized|TRBV6-5|TRBJ1-1
ASSRQGGSEAF
>NA|TRBV6-5|TRBJ2-1
ASSRGDESNEQF
>many|TRBV7-9|TRBJ1-6
ASSFRVVSPLH
>medium-sized|TRBV7-2|TRBJ1-3
ASSRYRGSGNTIY
>large|TRBV10-3|TRBJ1-2
AISEPYGGGEVFNYGYT
>NA|TRBV27|TRBJ1-2
ASSSFYGARYGYT
>medium-sized|TRBV5-4|TRBJ1-2
ASSSSGGVGYGYT
>medium-sized|TRBV5-6|TRBJ1-2
ASSLGRGLDGYT